This TCR beta chain was recorded in a study of T cell responses to AZD1222 COVID-19 vaccine. General study results and limits: No day 14 peak samples; only post-peak repertoires were characterized. Females outnumbered males among donors, who were mostly white British; clonal diversity was possibly underestimated. Reports indicate that nearly half of spike-specific TCRs are directed at unmutated variant regions.

Germline assignment: CDR1 MGHDK and CDR2 SYGVNS. V gave up 5 bases and J gave up 1 base, with 11 bases separating them. The CDR3 spans 14 residues. The table came from immunoSEQ multiplex PCR; TCRdb's copy has only in-frame clones and leaves some out. This table holds approximately 82,000 clones, 80% to 95% found once. Regarding this clone: Its antigen is currently unknown.

Specimen: peripheral blood, collected 28 days after the second AZD1222 dose. The chain uses TRBV25-1 and TRBJ2-5; no reliable D call. This receptor was taken from an adult who received the AZD1222 COVID-19 vaccine. CDR3 loop: CASSRHASQETQYF. The CDR3 DNA follows: TGTGCCAGCAGTCGACACGCGTCCCAAGAGACCCAGTACTTC. Drawing the rest from reference TRBV25-1 and TRBJ2-5, the complete variable domain is EADIYQTPRYLVIGTGKKITLECSQTMGHDKMYWYQQDPGMELHLIHYSYGVNSTEKGDLSSESTVSRIRTEHFPLTLESARPSHTSQYLCASSRHASQETQYFGPGTRLLVL.